This TCR beta chain was recovered during a study of PD-1 blockade in classical Hodgkin lymphoma (dated by TCRdb to about 2020). As for the study more broadly: Nivolumab dosing was 3 mg/kg intravenously every 2 weeks, continuing until either disease progression or unacceptable toxicity. To define a peripheral blood immune signature of response to PD-1 blockade in classical Hodgkin lymphoma, the study combined TCR beta sequencing with CyTOF. Paper-wide results and their limitations: By C4D1, a significant rise was seen in CD4+ TCR diversity but not in CD8+ TCR diversity (p=0.0027 vs p=0.16), and the rise was most apparent among complete responders (p=0.02). Trial patients with a complete response had baseline diversity similar to that of newly diagnosed patients, while partial responders and progressors had significantly lower diversity. The study was restricted to a single clinical trial cohort, and the causes of repertoire differences, possibly disease activity or prior therapy, were left undefined. Baseline TCR diversity was reported to be lower in newly diagnosed patients than in healthy donors, and even lower in relapsed/refractory patients. Patients starting nivolumab less than 1 year after ASCT had lower diversity and were excluded from later analyses to avoid confounding by immune reconstitution.

The sample's time point label, in plain terms: cycle 1 day 1 (C1D1), immediately before nivolumab initiation. Every trial patient had relapsed after autologous stem cell transplantation, and cohorts A, B and C differed in prior brentuximab vedotin exposure. The trial cohort included around 56 patients with relapsed/refractory classical Hodgkin lymphoma, and each patient had a best overall response of complete response, partial response or progressive disease. Single-agent nivolumab was administered to trial patients in the multi-cohort phase II CheckMate 205 trial. An independent review committee assessed best overall response using the 2007 International Working Group response criteria. Trial PBMCs were collected immediately before nivolumab initiation (C1D1) and during therapy at cycle 2 day 1 and cycle 4 day 1. After peripheral blood was drawn into 8 mL Vacutainer Cell Preparation Tubes, PBMCs were isolated by centrifugation and then cryopreserved.

The sample holds a few counts of this clone. The antigen this receptor binds is unknown. One base away there is no much larger clone; base qualities are not given. The Qiagen DNeasy kit was used to extract genomic DNA both from unsorted PBMCs and from the negatively selected CD4+ and CD8+ fractions. Amplification of TCR beta CDR3 regions was done by immunoSEQ multiplex PCR with primers that anneal to V and J segments. A synthetic immune receptor repertoire was used to minimize amplification bias, and any residual bias was removed computationally once sequencing was done. Processing in the source paper ran as follows. Repertoire diversity was quantified as the Shannon entropy index using custom Python scripts. Unsorted, CD4+ and CD8+ repertoires were analyzed separately, except for combined analyses in which CD4+ and CD8+ sequences were merged in silico. Clonal expansion was defined as a frequency increase of at least 2-fold after treatment compared with C1D1, and clones undetected at baseline were assigned a pseudocount of 0.5. Clones with 0 or 1 copy at C1D1 were classified as singleton clones, and clones with 2 or more copies were classified as non-singleton clones. By matching protein sequences in sorted samples from the same patient, clones expanded in unsorted samples were annotated as CD4+, CD8+ or unknown. Diversity changes from C1D1 to C4D1 were tested in paired samples using Wilcoxon tests. TCRdb retrieved this table from immuneACCESS and kept in-frame rearrangements only. Not all clones are present; in checked studies, unresolved V genes account for under half, and no reason is known for the remainder. The D gene and trimming were derived from the DNA, and the V and J assignments and clone size from that table. The sample records 60,000 or so clones, around nine tenths of which are singletons. About 9.6% of the sample is held by the ten biggest clonotypes.

The input for sequencing was peripheral blood mononuclear cells (PBMCs), taken at baseline. This sequence originates from a human donor with classical Hodgkin lymphoma.

The bases read TGTGCCAGCGGGACAGGGGGCCAGGGTGAAGCTTTCTTT. It is translated as CASGTGGQGEAFF. The chain couples TRBV10-3 to TRBJ1-1; 12 bases in the junction line up with TRBD1. CDR1 and CDR2 are drawn from the germline V gene: ENHRY, SYGVKD. Trimming takes 10 bases off V and 7 bases off J; junction bases not matched to a gene: 7. Counted from cysteine to phenylalanine, this CDR3 has 13 amino acids. This entry keeps only the CDR3 DNA: 39 bases, framed from base 1.